A single sample gave rise to the 14 T cell receptor beta chains below, sequenced in a study of preoperative IRX-2 immunotherapy in early breast cancer. The table came from immunoSEQ multiplex PCR; TCRdb's copy has only in-frame clones and leaves some out. The table includes roughly 30,000 clones, 82% detected once. Treatment defined: preoperative locoregional IRX-2 cytokine immunotherapy. Sample collection occurred from a patient treated with IRX-2 immunotherapy. Receptor source: a human donor with breast cancer.

The chain joins TRBV11-3 to TRBJ2-5; 9 nucleotides line up with TRBD1. CDR3 length: 17 residues. The J segment lost 1 base and the V segment lost 0 bases, leaving 6 bases of the junction unmatched. In germline, CDR1 is SGHNT, CDR2 YENEEA. CDR3 residues: CASSLDRGTGSQETQYF. The CDR3, as DNA: TGTGCCAGCAGCTTAGATCGCGGGACAGGGTCCCAAGAGACCCAGTACTTC.

The J gene is TRBJ2-7, the V gene TRBV5-1; the match to TRBD2 covers 10 bases. With 3 bases clipped from V and 0 bases from J, the junction kept 3 bases outside the gene matches. The CDR3 length is 15 residues. Germline loops: CDR1 SGHRS, CDR2 YFSETQ. CDR3 bases: TGCGCCAGCAGCTCACTAGCGGGGAGCTCCTACGAGCAGTACTTC. Translating gives CASSSLAGSSYEQYF.

V is TRBV7-6 and J is TRBJ2-2; maybe TRBD2 (6 bases). CDR3 length: 15 amino acids. The germline gives CDR1 SGHVS, CDR2 FNYEAQ. V lost 5 bases to trimming and J lost 6 bases, with 16 bases between them. The CDR3 nucleotides read TGTGCCAGCAGCCACGTTCGGGGGAATGCCGGGGAGCTGTTTTTT. Its translation is CASSHVRGNAGELFF.

The J gene is TRBJ2-4, the V gene TRBV18, with D possibly being TRBD2 (6 bases). This CDR3 has 14 amino acids. CDR1 and CDR2 from the germline V gene are KGHSH and LQKENI. V lost 5 bases to trimming and J lost 8 bases, with 16 bases between them. The CDR3 protein is CASSSRTGEHIQYF. In DNA form, the CDR3 reads TGTGCCAGCTCATCTAGGACGGGGGAACACATTCAGTACTTC.

This chain connects TRBV28 to TRBJ2-1; D may be TRBD2 (5 bases). The CDR3 spans 14 residues. Trimming took 8 bases from V and 9 from J, leaving 20 bases between them. Germline values: CDR1 MDHEN, CDR2 SYDVKM. CDR3 DNA sequence: TGTGCCAGCCGTCCCTACGGAGGCCGGGCTGAGCAGTTCTTC. This codes for CASRPYGGRAEQFF.

This clone has more than one count but fewer than ten. The chain combines TRBV14 with TRBJ2-5, with D hard to call. Trimming removed 4 bases at V and 5 bases at J, with 8 bases between. This CDR3 is built from 12 residues. Germline values: CDR1 SGHDN, CDR2 FVKESK. The CDR3 DNA sequence: TGTGCCAGCAGCCCGTCCAAGGAGACCCAGTACTTC. This sequence encodes CASSPSKETQYF. Full variable domain (rest looked up from reference TRBV14 and TRBJ2-5): EAGVTQFPSHSVIEKGQTVTLRCDPISGHDNLYWYRRVMGKEIKFLLHFVKESKQDESGMPNNRFLAERTGGTYSTLKVQPAELEDSGVYFCASSPSKETQYFGPGTRLLVL.

V usage is TRBV6-8 and J usage is TRBJ1-1; maybe TRBD1 (6 bases). The germline gives CDR1 MNHGY, CDR2 SAAAGT. This CDR3 is 14 amino acids long. V was clipped by 6 bases and J by 6 bases, with 17 bases between them. CDR3 bases: TGTGCCAGCAGCCCCGGGAGGGGGTTCGCTGAAGCTTTCTTT. Amino acids: CASSPGRGFAEAFF.

This clone appeared a single time. This chain connects TRBV6-8 to TRBJ1-1; TRBD1 might be the D (5 bases). This CDR3 spans 15 amino acids. V shed 5 bases and J shed 5 bases, with 18 bases lying between them. Germline lookup yields CDR1 MNHGY and CDR2 SAAAGT. The CDR3 DNA reads as TGTGCCAGCAGTCTTCAGGAGGGGTTCAAGACTGAAGCTTTCTTT. It translates to CASSLQEGFKTEAFF.

This chain's CDR3 is CASSYGRNNYGYTF. The CDR3 region has the DNA TGTGCCAGCAGTTACGGGAGAAATAACTATGGCTACACCTTC. V and J are TRBV6-8 and TRBJ1-2; D unresolved. There are 14 residues in the CDR3. CDR1 and CDR2 from the germline V gene are MNHGY and SAAAGT. Trimming stripped 2 bases from V and 1 base from J, with 8 bases between.

V is TRBV6-8 and J is TRBJ2-7, with 7 nucleotides matching TRBD1. Germline loops: CDR1 MNHGY, CDR2 SAAAGT. The V and J ends lost 5 bases and 2 bases, in that order; junction bases with no gene match: 6. This CDR3 region has 14 residues. For the CDR3, the DNA is TGTGCCAGCAGTCCAGCAGGGGGTCCCTACGAGCAGTACTTC. It yields the protein CASSPAGGPYEQYF.

The chain joins TRBV7-5 to TRBJ1-6; TRBD1, the table's D call, lacks a check against the DNA. TRBV7-5 is a pseudogene locus. This CDR3 contains 18 residues. As DNA, the CDR3 is TGTGCCAGCAGCTTAGTAGGTGGGGGCGTCGGTTTCAGTTCACCCCTCCACTTT. Its translation: CASSLVGGGVGFSSPLHF.

The gene calls are TRBV7-6 and TRBJ2-7, with 8 nucleotides matching TRBD1. Germline CDR1 and CDR2: SGHVS and FNYEAQ. J gave up 0 bases and V 3 bases, and 4 bases lay outside the gene matches. CDR3 length equals 15 residues. This CDR3 reads CASSFDRGPSYEQYF. As DNA, the CDR3 is TGTGCCAGCAGCTTCGACAGGGGACCCTCCTACGAGCAGTACTTC.

The chain combines TRBV22-1 with TRBJ2-3; TRBD2 is the table's D call, not checked against the DNA. TRBV22-1 is designated a pseudogene. This CDR3 is 15 amino acids long. CDR3 sequence: CASSYTRGETDTQYF. CDR3 nucleotide sequence: TGTGCCAGCAGTTACACCCGGGGGGAGACAGATACGCAGTATTTT.

V is TRBV6-8 and J is TRBJ1-2; D may be TRBD1 (5 bases). CDR3 size: 14 residues. Germline lookup yields CDR1 MNHGY and CDR2 SAAAGT. Trimming removed 5 bases at V and 8 bases at J, with 18 bases between. The chain's CDR3 is CASSAAGHLKGYTF. The CDR3, as DNA: TGTGCCAGCAGTGCCGCCGGACACCTGAAGGGCTACACCTTC.